These 11 T cell receptor beta chains share one sample of origin, sequenced in a study of blood T cell repertoires in COVID-19. Libraries were prepared by immunoSEQ multiplex PCR; TCRdb keeps only in-frame clonotypes and omits some of them. The table has about 150,000 clones, about 85% seen once. Sequencing input: peripheral blood. The receptors derive from a man aged 60 to 69 with COVID-19, enrolled during active disease.

The genes are TRBV2 and TRBJ1-5; unclear D gene. The CDR3 is made up of 14 amino acids. Trimming removed 4 bases at V and 5 bases at J, with 12 bases between. The germline CDR1 and CDR2 sequences are SNHLY and FYNNEI. DNA of the CDR3: TGTGCCAGCAGTGTACGGGATGGGGATCAGCCCCAGCATTTT. This sequence encodes CASSVRDGDQPQHF.

The table lists this clone with a count of one. The chain couples TRBV7-2 to TRBJ1-1; D is uncertain. CDR3 length equals 11 residues. The V gene lost 8 bases and the J gene lost 4 bases, with 8 bases spanning the gap. CDR1 and CDR2 from the germline V gene are SGHTA and FQGNSA. CDR3 DNA: TGTGCCAGCGGGCCCCGCACTGAAGCTTTCTTT. As protein: CASGPRTEAFF.

This chain uses TRBV19 with TRBJ1-5, with 7 nucleotides matching TRBD1. V gave up 4 bases and J gave up 0 bases; unmatched junction bases: 3. Per the germline V gene, CDR1 is LNHDA and CDR2 is SQIVND (reference sequence). The CDR3 is 15 amino acids. The CDR3 protein is CASSKTGNSNQPQHF. CDR3 nucleotide sequence: TGTGCCAGTAGTAAGACAGGGAATAGCAATCAGCCCCAGCATTTT.

The rearrangement joins TRBV19 to TRBJ1-5, with D perhaps TRBD1 (6 bases). V dropped 5 bases and J dropped 2 bases, with 16 bases sitting between them. CDR3 length equals 16 residues. Per the germline V gene, CDR1 is LNHDA and CDR2 is SQIVND (reference sequence). The CDR3 region is CASSSRQAKGNQPQHF. The CDR3 DNA reads TGTGCCAGTAGTTCTAGACAGGCGAAGGGCAATCAGCCCCAGCATTTT.

The chain links TRBV12-3 or TRBV12-4 to TRBJ2-7; 8 positions agree with TRBD1. The CDR3 is 11 residues long. The V gene end was trimmed by 8 bases and the J gene end by 6 bases; junction bases not matched to a gene: 3. CDR3 loop: CASSGQGEQYF. The CDR3 DNA reads TGTGCCAGCTCAGGACAGGGCGAGCAGTACTTC.

The rearrangement joins TRBV6-2 or TRBV6-3 to TRBJ2-1, with TRBD1 identical over 7 bases. This CDR3 has 14 amino acids. The germline V gene encodes CDR1 MNHEY and CDR2 SVGEGT. Germline trimming cut 5 bases from V and 4 bases from J; bases unmatched to any gene: 5. The CDR3, as DNA: TGTGCCAGCAGTACGGGACAGCCTTACAATGAGCAGTTCTTC. Residues: CASSTGQPYNEQFF.

The chain uses TRBV2 and TRBJ1-3; D remains ambiguous. This CDR3 has 14 residues. Per the germline V gene, CDR1 is SNHLY and CDR2 is FYNNEI. With 8 bases removed from V and 0 bases from J, the gap between germline ends came to 11 bases. The CDR3 reads CASDRDSSGNTIYF. Written as DNA, the CDR3 is TGTGCCAGCGACCGGGATTCCTCTGGAAACACCATATATTTT.

The chain uses TRBV5-1 and TRBJ1-1; D might be TRBD1 (5 bases). Germline V lookup: CDR1 SGHRS, CDR2 YFSETQ. The ends were cut back, 3 bases at V and 0 bases at J, with 6 bases in the middle. This CDR3 is 13 amino acids long. The CDR3 region is CASSSGMNTEAFF. As DNA, the CDR3 is TGCGCCAGCAGCTCAGGGATGAACACTGAAGCTTTCTTT. Complete variable domain (other parts from reference TRBV5-1 and TRBJ1-1): KAGVTQTPRYLIKTRGQQVTLSCSPISGHRSVSWYQQTPGQGLQFLFEYFSETQRNKGNFPGRFSGRQFSNSRSEMNVSTLELGDSALYLCASSSGMNTEAFFGQGTRLTVV.

The table lists this clone with a few counts. The CDR3 here is CASSRFGGGRSVSGNTIYF. In nucleotides, the CDR3 is TGTGCCAGCAGCCGATTCGGGGGAGGTCGGAGCGTCTCTGGAAACACCATATATTTT. The rearrangement joins TRBV3-1 (or the pseudogene TRBV3-2) to TRBJ1-3; tentative D call: TRBD1 (5 bases). Germline V gene data show CDR1 as LGHDT and CDR2 as YNNKEL (reference sequence). The CDR3 sequence is 19 residues long. Trimming removed 4 bases from V and 0 bases from J, with 22 bases in between.

This clone has just one count. The chain joins TRBV5-5 to TRBJ2-1, with 8 bases fitting TRBD1. Germline V gene lookup returns CDR1 SGHKS and CDR2 YYEKEE (reference sequence). The trim removed 2 bases at V and 2 bases at J, leaving 3 bases unmatched. The CDR3 is 15 residues long. CDR3 nucleotide sequence: TGTGCCAGCAGCTTAGAGACAGGGGCCTACAATGAGCAGTTCTTC. Its translation: CASSLETGAYNEQFF.

V gene TRBV7-2 combines with J gene TRBJ2-5, with 9 bases lining up with TRBD1. The CDR3 runs 15 residues. Germline lookup yields CDR1 SGHTA and CDR2 FQGNSA. After removal of 5 bases from V and 5 bases from J, the junction contained 9 bases not matched to a gene. The CDR3 here is CASSNNRGPWETQYF. The CDR3 DNA reads TGTGCCAGCAGCAACAACAGGGGGCCGTGGGAGACCCAGTACTTC.